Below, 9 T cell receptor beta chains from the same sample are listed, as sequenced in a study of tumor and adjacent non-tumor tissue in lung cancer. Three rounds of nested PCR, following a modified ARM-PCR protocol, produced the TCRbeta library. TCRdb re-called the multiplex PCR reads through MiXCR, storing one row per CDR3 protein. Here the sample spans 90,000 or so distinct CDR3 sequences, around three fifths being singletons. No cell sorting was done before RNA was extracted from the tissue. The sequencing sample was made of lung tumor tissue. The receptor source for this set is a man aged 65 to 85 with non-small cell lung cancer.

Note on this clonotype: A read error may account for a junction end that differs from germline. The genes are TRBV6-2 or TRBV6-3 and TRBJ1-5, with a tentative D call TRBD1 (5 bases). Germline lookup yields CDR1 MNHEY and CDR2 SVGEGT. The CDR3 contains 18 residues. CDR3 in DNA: TGTGTCAGCAGTTACCCGATGGGGCCAGGCTGGAGCAATCAGCCCCAGCATTTT. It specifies CVSSYPMGPGWSNQPQHF.

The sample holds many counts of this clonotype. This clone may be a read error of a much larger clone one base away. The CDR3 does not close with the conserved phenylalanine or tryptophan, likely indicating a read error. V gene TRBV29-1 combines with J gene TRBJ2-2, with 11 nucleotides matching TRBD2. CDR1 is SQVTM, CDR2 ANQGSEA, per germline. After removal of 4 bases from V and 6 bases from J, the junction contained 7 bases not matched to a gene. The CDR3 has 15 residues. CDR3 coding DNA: TGCAGCGTTGGTTGGCTAGCGGGAGGCTCCGGGGAGCTGTTTCTT. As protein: CSVGWLAGGSGELFL.

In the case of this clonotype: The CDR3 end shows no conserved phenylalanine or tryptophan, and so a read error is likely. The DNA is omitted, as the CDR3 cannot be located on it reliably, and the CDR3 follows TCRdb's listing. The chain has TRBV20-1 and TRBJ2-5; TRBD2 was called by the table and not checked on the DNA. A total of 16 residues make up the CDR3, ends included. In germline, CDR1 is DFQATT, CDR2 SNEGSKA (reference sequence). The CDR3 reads CSASRKRQGPQETHYI.

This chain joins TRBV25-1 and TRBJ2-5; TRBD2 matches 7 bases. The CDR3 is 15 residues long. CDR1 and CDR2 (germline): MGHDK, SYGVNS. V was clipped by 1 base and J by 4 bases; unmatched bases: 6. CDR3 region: CASSEWSSGSETQYF. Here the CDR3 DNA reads TGTGCCAGCAGTGAATGGTCTAGCGGATCAGAGACCCAGTACTTC.

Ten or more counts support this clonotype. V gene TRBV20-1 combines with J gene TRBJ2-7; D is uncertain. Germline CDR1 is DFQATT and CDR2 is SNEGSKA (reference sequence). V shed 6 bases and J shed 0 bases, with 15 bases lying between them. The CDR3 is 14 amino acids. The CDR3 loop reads CSAPWASFSYEQYF. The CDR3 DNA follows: TGCAGTGCCCCCTGGGCATCGTTCTCCTACGAGCAGTACTTC.

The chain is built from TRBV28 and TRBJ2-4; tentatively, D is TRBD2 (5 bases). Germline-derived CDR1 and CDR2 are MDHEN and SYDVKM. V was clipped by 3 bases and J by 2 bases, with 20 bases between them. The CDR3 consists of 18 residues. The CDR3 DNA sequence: TGTGCCAGCAGTTTCACCGGAGCGGACGTTTTAACCAAAAACATTCAGTACTTC. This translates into CASSFTGADVLTKNIQYF.

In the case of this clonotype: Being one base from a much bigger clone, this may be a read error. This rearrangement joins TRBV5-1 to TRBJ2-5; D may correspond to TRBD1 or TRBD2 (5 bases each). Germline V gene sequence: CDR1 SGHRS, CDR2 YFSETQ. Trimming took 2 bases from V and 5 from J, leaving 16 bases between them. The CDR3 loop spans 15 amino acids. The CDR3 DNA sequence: TGCGCCAGCAGCTTTTCCGGGACGGTGGGCGAGACCCAGTACTTC. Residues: CASSFSGTVGETQYF.

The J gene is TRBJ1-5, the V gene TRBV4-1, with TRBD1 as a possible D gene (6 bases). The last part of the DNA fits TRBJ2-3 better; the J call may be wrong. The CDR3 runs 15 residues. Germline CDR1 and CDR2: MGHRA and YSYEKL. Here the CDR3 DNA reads TGCGCCAGCAGCCCCTCACTTTCAGGGGCGTGGCATCAGTATTTT. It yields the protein CASSPSLSGAWHQYF.

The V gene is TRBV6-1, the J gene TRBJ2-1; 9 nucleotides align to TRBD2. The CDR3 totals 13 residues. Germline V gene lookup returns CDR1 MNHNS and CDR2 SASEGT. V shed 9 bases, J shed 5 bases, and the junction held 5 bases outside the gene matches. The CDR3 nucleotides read TGTGCCAGTGAGCGGGGGGAGGACAATGAGCAGTTCTTC. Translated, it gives CASERGEDNEQFF.